Presented here are 25 T cell receptor beta chains from one specimen sequenced in a study of T cells in localized non-small cell lung cancer. The data were produced by immunoSEQ multiplex PCR, yet TCRdb's version contains in-frame clones alone and is incomplete. The sample has roughly 13,000 clones, around 83% seen once. The sequenced sample was peripheral blood, obtained before any cancer treatment. The receptors were sampled from a male donor aged 60 or over with stage III lung adenocarcinoma.

The chain links TRBV6-1 to TRBJ1-5; a weak D match, TRBD1 (5 bases). Germline CDR1 is MNHNS and CDR2 is SASEGT. Trimming stripped 6 bases from V and 2 bases from J, with 14 bases between. The CDR3 contains 15 residues. In DNA, the CDR3 is TGTGCCAGCAGATCGGCCGGGGCCCGCAATCAGCCCCAGCATTTT. It codes for CASRSAGARNQPQHF.

The chain recombines TRBV30 with TRBJ2-1, with D perhaps given as TRBD1 or TRBD2 (5 bases each). Germline V lookup: CDR1 GTSNPN, CDR2 SVGIG (reference sequence). The CDR3 length is 13 residues. Trimming took off 8 bases at V and 6 bases at J, with 17 bases between the two ends. DNA of the CDR3: TGTGCCCATCCGGGACCACACCCCAATGAGCAGTTCTTC. Protein: CAHPGPHPNEQFF.

This clone was counted a few times. V and J are TRBV29-1 and TRBJ1-1, with a possible D match to TRBD1 (5 bases). Germline CDR1 and CDR2: SQVTM and ANQGSEA. Trimming removed 3 bases from V and 4 bases from J, with 9 bases in between. This CDR3 has 12 residues. CDR3 protein: CSVERGTTEAFF. CDR3 DNA: TGCAGCGTTGAGAGAGGGACCACTGAAGCTTTCTTT.

This clone was counted between two and nine times. This chain joins TRBV5-6 and TRBJ1-2, with D unclear. The V end lost 2 bases, the J end lost 4 bases, and 15 bases lay between the germline ends. The CDR3 spans 15 residues. Looked up from germline, CDR1 is SGHDT and CDR2 is YYEEEE. CDR3 sequence: CASSLAATGLYGYTF. CDR3 DNA sequence: TGTGCCAGCAGCTTAGCGGCTACGGGCCTCTATGGCTACACCTTC.

The CDR3 loop reads CASSQADSRNHEQYF. Written as DNA, the CDR3 is TGTGCCAGCAGCCAAGCCGATTCTAGGAACCACGAGCAGTACTTC. V gene TRBV5-5 combines with J gene TRBJ2-7; D not certain. Trimming took 4 bases from V and 5 from J, leaving 19 bases between them. The CDR3 contains 15 residues. Germline loops: CDR1 SGHKS, CDR2 YYEKEE (reference sequence).

The chain uses TRBV6-6 and TRBJ2-5; no reliable D call. V was pared by 0 bases and J by 5 bases, with 13 bases between. Germline CDR1 MNHNY, CDR2 SVGAGI (reference sequence). The length of the CDR3 is 15 residues. The CDR3 loop reads CASSYSTPAVETQYF. CDR3 bases: TGTGCCAGCAGTTACTCTACCCCTGCGGTTGAGACCCAGTACTTC.

The J gene is TRBJ2-1, the V gene TRBV9; weak D call: TRBD2 (7 bases). CDR3 length: 18 residues. Germline-derived CDR1 and CDR2 are SGDLS and YYNGEE. V dropped 0 bases and J dropped 3 bases, with 19 bases sitting between them. CDR3 in DNA: TGTGCCAGCAGCGTAGACCGGGGGGCGGGGACCAACTACAATGAGCAGTTCTTC. Residues: CASSVDRGAGTNYNEQFF.

This chain connects TRBV6-6 to TRBJ2-1; 9 bases agree with TRBD2. CDR3 length equals 13 residues. Germline V gene lookup returns CDR1 MNHNY and CDR2 SVGAGI (reference sequence). The trim removed 6 bases at V and 5 bases at J, leaving 2 bases unmatched. CDR3 amino acids: CASSPSGDNEQFF. In nucleotides, the CDR3 is TGTGCCAGCAGCCCTAGCGGGGACAATGAGCAGTTCTTC.

The chain links TRBV6-6 to TRBJ1-1, with 7 positions matching TRBD1. CDR3 length: 15 amino acids. CDR1 is MNHNY, CDR2 SVGAGI, per germline (reference sequence). V dropped 5 bases and J dropped 0; count of bases not matched to a gene: 6. For the CDR3, the DNA is TGTGCCAGCAGTACGTGGGACAGCTTGAACACTGAAGCTTTCTTT. This translates into CASSTWDSLNTEAFF.

The chain uses TRBV6-6 and TRBJ2-7, with TRBD1 matching 11 bases. The CDR3 covers 14 residues. Germline V gene sequence: CDR1 MNHNY, CDR2 SVGAGI (reference sequence). Trimming at V came to 5 bases and at J to 2 bases, leaving 2 bases not matched to a gene. The CDR3 coding sequence is TGTGCCAGCAGTCAGGGACAGGGGGCCTACGAGCAGTACTTC. Translation: CASSQGQGAYEQYF.

The chain joins TRBV5-1 to TRBJ2-3, with D perhaps matching TRBD1 (5 bases). Germline CDR1 and CDR2: SGHRS and YFSETQ. V lost 2 bases, J lost 1 base, and 11 bases lay in between. The CDR3 covers 15 residues. Written as DNA, the CDR3 is TGCGCCAGCAGCTTAGAAGGGGCACGCACAGATACGCAGTATTTT. Translated, it gives CASSLEGARTDTQYF.

CDR3 DNA sequence: TGTGCCAGCAGCCGGACAGGGAGGAACACCGGGGAGCTGTTTTTT. It specifies CASSRTGRNTGELFF. The chain links TRBV6-1 to TRBJ2-2; TRBD1 matches at 8 bases. The CDR3 contains 15 residues. The V and J ends lost 6 bases and 1 base, in that order; junction bases with no gene match: 4. Germline V gives CDR1 MNHNS, CDR2 SASEGT.

V usage is TRBV4-1 and J usage is TRBJ1-1; D is undetermined. CDR3 size: 12 residues. CDR1 and CDR2 from the germline V gene are MGHRA and YSYEKL. The V end lost 1 base, the J end lost 0 bases, and 0 bases lay between the germline ends. The CDR3 is CASSQVNTEAFF. CDR3 nucleotide sequence: TGCGCCAGCAGCCAAGTGAACACTGAAGCTTTCTTT.

A remark on this clone: At one end, the junction sequence differs from germline, possibly due to a read error. The rearrangement links TRBV5-4 to TRBJ2-3; 7 positions match TRBD2. CDR1 and CDR2 from the germline V gene are SGHNT and YYREEE (reference sequence). The CDR3 loop spans 13 amino acids. CDR3 DNA sequence: TGTGCCAGCAGCATCCCAGAACTAACGGGACTATTTTGG. Its protein product is CASSIPELTGLFW.

This chain connects TRBV25-1 to TRBJ2-7; 7 bases fit TRBD1. V gave up 6 bases and J gave up 2 bases; unmatched junction bases: 7. The CDR3 spans 14 residues. CDR1 and CDR2 from the germline V gene are MGHDK and SYGVNS. The CDR3 coding sequence is TGTGCCAGCAGCAACCGGGACAGACCCTACGAGCAGTACTTC. It encodes CASSNRDRPYEQYF.

The chain employs TRBV30 and TRBJ2-1, with unresolved D. The length of the CDR3 is 12 residues. V was trimmed by 2 bases and J by 7 bases, leaving 9 bases between them. Germline V gene lookup returns CDR1 GTSNPN and CDR2 SVGIG (reference sequence). CDR3 sequence: CAWSPPKNEQFF. CDR3 sequence (DNA): TGTGCCTGGAGTCCACCAAAGAATGAGCAGTTCTTC.

The chain couples TRBV11-1 to TRBJ2-1; D not resolved. The germline CDR1 and CDR2 sequences are SGHAT and FQDESV (reference sequence). V lost 3 bases and J 0 bases, leaving 12 bases between the germline ends. This CDR3 has 16 amino acids. Here the CDR3 DNA reads TGTGCCAGCAGCTTTCAAGTCCGGAGCTCCTACAATGAGCAGTTCTTC. The encoded protein is CASSFQVRSSYNEQFF.

A remark on this clone: The junction departs from germline at one end; a sequencing error may be responsible. The chain joins TRBV5-3 to TRBJ1-4, with no clear D. TRBV5-3 is known as an ORF, though its function is uncertain. The CDR3 extends over 14 amino acids. Here the CDR3 DNA reads TGTGCCAGCAGCTTGGACGCCAGAATGGAAAAACTGTTTTTT. It is translated as CASSLDARMEKLFF.

This chain joins TRBV6-5 and TRBJ1-3, with 7 bases fitting TRBD1. V lost 0 bases, J lost 7 bases, and 6 bases stayed unmatched. There are 15 residues in the CDR3. The germline gives CDR1 MNHEY, CDR2 SVGAGI. CDR3 in DNA: TGTGCCAGCAGTTACTCTCGGGACAGAGGGAACACCATATATTTT. Residues: CASSYSRDRGNTIYF.

A word on this clone: At one boundary the junction diverges from the germline segment, which might be a read error. Written as DNA, the CDR3 is TGTGCCTGGAGTGCTGGGACCAGGAGGATCTTC. Its translation is CAWSAGTRRIF. The chain joins TRBV30 to TRBJ2-1; perhaps D is TRBD1 or TRBD2 (5 bases each). Per germline, CDR1 GTSNPN and CDR2 SVGIG (reference sequence). This CDR3 has 11 amino acids.

The CDR3, as DNA: TGCGCCAGCAGCGAGTCAGGGGGTACCGGGGAGCTGTTTTTT. This encodes CASSESGGTGELFF. This chain links TRBV5-1 with TRBJ2-2; 7 nucleotides align to TRBD1. The CDR3 has 14 residues. Trimming at V came to 4 bases and at J to 5 bases, leaving 5 bases not matched to a gene. CDR1 and CDR2 (germline): SGHRS, YFSETQ. The full variable domain, in which reference TRBV5-1 and TRBJ2-2 provide the parts outside the CDR3, is KAGVTQTPRYLIKTRGQQVTLSCSPISGHRSVSWYQQTPGQGLQFLFEYFSETQRNKGNFPGRFSGRQFSNSRSEMNVSTLELGDSALYLCASSESGGTGELFFGEGSRLTVL.

The chain carries TRBV7-9 and TRBJ1-1; a possible D gene is TRBD1 (6 bases). Germline assignment: CDR1 SEHNR and CDR2 FQNEAQ (reference sequence). V was cut by 5 bases and J by 5 bases, with 12 bases left in between. The CDR3 consists of 13 residues. The CDR3 coding sequence is TGTGCCAGCAGCCCCCGTCAGGGGACTGAAGCTTTCTTT. Protein sequence: CASSPRQGTEAFF.

By frequency in the sample, this clone is medium-sized. Within the sample, other DNA sequences also encode this same CDR3. The CDR3 loop reads CASSTGLSMGEQYF. The CDR3 nucleotides are TGTGCCAGCAGTACGGGACTATCCATGGGTGAGCAGTACTTC. The chain combines TRBV5-5 with TRBJ2-7, with 7 nucleotides matching TRBD2. V trimming: 5 bases; J trimming: 7 bases; junction bases outside the gene matches: 12. CDR3 length: 14 amino acids. Per germline, CDR1 SGHKS and CDR2 YYEKEE (reference sequence).

The chain links TRBV6-5 to TRBJ1-1; no clear D gene. Per the germline V gene, CDR1 is MNHEY and CDR2 is SVGAGI. The CDR3 has 13 amino acids. V lost 4 bases and J lost 1, with 7 bases in between. Here the CDR3 reads CASSFRENTEAFF. The CDR3 region has the DNA TGTGCCAGCAGTTTTCGGGAGAACACTGAAGCTTTCTTT.

The chain couples TRBV5-4 to TRBJ2-4; TRBD1 is a possible D gene (5 bases). Germline-derived CDR1 and CDR2 are SGHNT and YYREEE (reference sequence). The CDR3 spans 16 residues. V lost 0 bases and J 0 bases, leaving 10 bases between the germline ends. The DNA for the CDR3 is TGTGCCAGCAGCTTGGGGGGCGCCTTAGCCAAAAACATTCAGTACTTC. This codes for CASSLGGALAKNIQYF. The full variable domain, its missing parts supplied by reference TRBV5-4 and TRBJ2-4, is ETGVTQSPTHLIKTRGQQVTLRCSSQSGHNTVSWYQQALGQGPQFIFQYYREEENGRGNFPPRFSGLQFPNYSSELNVNALELDDSALYLCASSLGGALAKNIQYFGAGTRLSVL.